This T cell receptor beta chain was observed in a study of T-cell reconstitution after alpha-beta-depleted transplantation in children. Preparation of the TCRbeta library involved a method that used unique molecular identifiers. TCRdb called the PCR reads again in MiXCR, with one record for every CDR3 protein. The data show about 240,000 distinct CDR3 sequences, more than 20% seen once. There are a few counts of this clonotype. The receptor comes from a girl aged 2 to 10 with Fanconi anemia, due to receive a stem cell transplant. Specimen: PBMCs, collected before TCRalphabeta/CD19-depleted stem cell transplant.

The CDR3 loop is CSASLQGLEQYF. CDR3 in DNA: TGCAGTGCTAGCCTACAGGGTCTCGAGCAGTACTTC. The chain links TRBV20-1 to TRBJ2-7; perhaps TRBD1 as D (6 bases). The CDR3 contains 12 residues. The V end lost 3 bases, the J end lost 6 bases, and 12 bases lay between the germline ends. Germline CDR1 DFQATT, CDR2 SNEGSKA (reference sequence).